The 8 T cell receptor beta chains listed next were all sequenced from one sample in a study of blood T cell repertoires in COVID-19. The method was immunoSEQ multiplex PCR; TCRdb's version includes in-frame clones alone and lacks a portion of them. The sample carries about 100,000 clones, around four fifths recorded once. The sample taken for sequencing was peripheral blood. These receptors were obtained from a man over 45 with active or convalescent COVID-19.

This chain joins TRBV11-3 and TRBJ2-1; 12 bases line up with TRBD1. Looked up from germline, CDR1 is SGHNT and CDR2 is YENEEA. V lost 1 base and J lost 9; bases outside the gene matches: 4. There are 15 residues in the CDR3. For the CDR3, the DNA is TGTGCCAGCAGCTTAGGGGACAGGGGGCTTAGTGAGCAGTTCTTC. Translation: CASSLGDRGLSEQFF.

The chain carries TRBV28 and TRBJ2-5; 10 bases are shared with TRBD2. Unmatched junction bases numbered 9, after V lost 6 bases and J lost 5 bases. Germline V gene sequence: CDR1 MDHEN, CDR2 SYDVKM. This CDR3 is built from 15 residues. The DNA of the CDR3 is TGTGCCAGCAGCCGCCTGCTAGCGGGAGTTGAGACCCAGTACTTC. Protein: CASSRLLAGVETQYF.

The CDR3 sequence: CASSMSFPRAEAFF. CDR3 sequence (DNA): TGTGCCAGTAGTATGTCGTTCCCGCGGGCTGAAGCTTTCTTT. The J gene is TRBJ1-1, the V gene TRBV19; D is undetermined. The CDR3 spans 14 residues. The germline V gene has CDR1 LNHDA and CDR2 SQIVND (reference sequence). V lost 3 bases to trimming and J lost 6 bases, with 14 bases between them.

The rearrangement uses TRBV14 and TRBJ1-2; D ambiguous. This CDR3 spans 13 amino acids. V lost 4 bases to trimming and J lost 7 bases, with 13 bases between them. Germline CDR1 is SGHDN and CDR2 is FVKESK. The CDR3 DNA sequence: TGTGCCAGCAGCCTCCACGTGACTAGTGGCTACACCTTC. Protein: CASSLHVTSGYTF.

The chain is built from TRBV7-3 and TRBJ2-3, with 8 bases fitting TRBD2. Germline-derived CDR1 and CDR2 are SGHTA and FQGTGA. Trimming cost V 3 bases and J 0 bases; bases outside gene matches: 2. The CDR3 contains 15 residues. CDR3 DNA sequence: TGTGCCAGCAGCTTGGCTAGCGGGAGCACAGATACGCAGTATTTT. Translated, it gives CASSLASGSTDTQYF.

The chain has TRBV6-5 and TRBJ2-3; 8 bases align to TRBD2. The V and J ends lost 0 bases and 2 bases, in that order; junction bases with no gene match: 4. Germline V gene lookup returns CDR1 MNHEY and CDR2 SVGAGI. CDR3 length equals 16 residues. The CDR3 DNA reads TGTGCCAGCAGTTACTCGTTCGGGAGGGCCACAGATACGCAGTATTTT. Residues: CASSYSFGRATDTQYF.

The CDR3 protein is CTSSQEHGAGSTDTQYF. The CDR3 bases are TGCACCAGCAGCCAAGAACACGGGGCGGGAAGCACAGATACGCAGTATTTT. The J gene is TRBJ2-3, the V gene TRBV1; TRBD2, the table's D call, lacks a check against the DNA. TRBV1 is a pseudogene locus. This CDR3 has 17 amino acids.

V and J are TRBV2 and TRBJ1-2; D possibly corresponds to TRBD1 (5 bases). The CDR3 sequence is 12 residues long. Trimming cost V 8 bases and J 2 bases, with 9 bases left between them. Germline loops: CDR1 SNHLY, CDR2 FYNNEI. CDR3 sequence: CASRRQNYGYTF. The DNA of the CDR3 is TGTGCCAGCCGACGACAGAACTATGGCTACACCTTC.